These 13 T cell receptor beta chains came from one sample sequenced in a study of blood T cell repertoires in COVID-19. Libraries were prepared by immunoSEQ multiplex PCR; TCRdb keeps only in-frame clonotypes and omits some of them. The profile shows roughly 60,000 clones, about 79% of them singletons. What was sequenced was peripheral blood. These receptors came from a woman between 55 and 75 years old with acute or convalescent COVID-19.

J is TRBJ1-1 and V is TRBV6-1, with D unclear. In germline, CDR1 is MNHNS, CDR2 SASEGT. Between the trimmed V and J ends, which lost 2 bases and 7 bases, there was a span of 17 bases. The CDR3 runs to 15 residues. CDR3 nucleotides: TGTGCCAGCAGTGAAAAGGTCCCCACTAGTTATGAAGCTTTCTTT. As protein: CASSEKVPTSYEAFF.

This clone came up a few times. V and J are TRBV24-1 and TRBJ1-5, with 8 bases matching TRBD1. This CDR3 region has 20 residues. The J segment lost 5 bases and the V segment lost 3 bases, leaving 20 bases of the junction unmatched. Per germline, CDR1 KGHDR and CDR2 SFDVKD. The CDR3 loop is CATSDRTLGLTTGVHQPQHF. The CDR3 DNA follows: TGTGCCACCAGTGATCGCACCCTGGGCCTCACGACAGGGGTACATCAGCCCCAGCATTTT.

CDR3 sequence reads: CASSQFKQGAYGYTF. As DNA, the CDR3 is TGTGCCAGCAGCCAGTTTAAGCAGGGGGCCTATGGCTACACCTTC. The chain recombines TRBV4-2 with TRBJ1-2, with 8 bases aligning to TRBD1. The trim removed 3 bases at V and 4 bases at J, leaving 7 bases unmatched. This CDR3 is built from 15 residues. CDR1 and CDR2 from the germline V gene are LGHNA and YNFKEQ.

V is TRBV19 and J is TRBJ2-6; TRBD1 might be the D (6 bases). There are 18 residues in the CDR3. Germline CDR1 is LNHDA and CDR2 is SQIVND (reference sequence). Trimming took off 5 bases at V and 1 base at J, with 18 bases between the two ends. CDR3 amino acids: CASSPRWGHLSGANVLTF. In DNA, the CDR3 is TGTGCCAGTAGTCCCCGATGGGGACACCTTTCTGGGGCCAACGTCCTGACTTTC.

This chain connects TRBV12-3 or TRBV12-4 to TRBJ1-3, with D perhaps matching TRBD1 (5 bases). This CDR3 has 13 amino acids. Trimming shortened V by 8 bases and J by 2 bases, and 10 bases separated the two germline ends. CDR3 sequence: CASGRGPGNTIYF. DNA of the CDR3: TGTGCCAGCGGGAGGGGCCCTGGAAACACCATATATTTT.

This chain joins TRBV18 and TRBJ1-2; no reliable D call. V was shortened by 5 bases and J by 3 bases, with 16 bases between the two germline ends. This CDR3 has 15 residues. Germline-derived CDR1 and CDR2 are KGHSH and LQKENI. The CDR3 sequence is CASSTTTGTDYGYTF. CDR3 DNA sequence: TGTGCCAGCTCAACGACGACGGGAACTGACTATGGCTACACCTTC.

The sample holds one count of this clone. The CDR3 spells CASSDLGTATNEKLFF. The CDR3 region has the DNA TGTGCCAGCAGCGATCTCGGGACAGCAACTAATGAAAAACTGTTTTTT. V usage is TRBV5-6 and J usage is TRBJ1-4, with TRBD1 matching 7 bases. The germline gives CDR1 SGHDT, CDR2 YYEEEE. The V gene end was trimmed by 4 bases and the J gene end by 0 bases; junction bases not matched to a gene: 6. This CDR3 has 16 amino acids.

The chain combines TRBV6-1 with TRBJ1-6, with TRBD1 identical over 9 bases. The trim removed 4 bases at V and 9 bases at J, leaving 10 bases unmatched. This CDR3 comprises 16 residues. CDR1 and CDR2 from the germline V gene are MNHNS and SASEGT. CDR3 sequence (DNA): TGTGCCAGCAGTGCAAGCCGGGGACAGGGTTTTTCACCCCTCCACTTT. This codes for CASSASRGQGFSPLHF.

The chain employs TRBV9 and TRBJ2-3; possible D gene TRBD2, 6 bases. Germline V gives CDR1 SGDLS, CDR2 YYNGEE. Trimming pared 0 bases from V and 8 bases from J, leaving 16 bases between. The CDR3 has 15 amino acids. The CDR3 nucleotides read TGTGCCAGCAGCGTAGGAGCGGGCCGGGTGGTTACGCAGTATTTT. Its protein is CASSVGAGRVVTQYF. Drawing the rest from reference TRBV9 and TRBJ2-3, the complete variable domain is DSGVTQTPKHLITATGQRVTLRCSPRSGDLSVYWYQQSLDQGLQFLIQYYNGEERAKGNILERFSAQQFPDLHSELNLSSLELGDSALYFCASSVGAGRVVTQYFGPGTRLTVL.

Comments on this clone: This sample also contains other DNA sequences that code for the same CDR3. The chain couples TRBV9 to TRBJ1-5, with 11 bases identical to TRBD1. This CDR3 region has 15 residues. V dropped 3 bases and J dropped 6; count of bases not matched to a gene: 5. Germline V CDR1 and CDR2: SGDLS, YYNGEE. The CDR3 sequence: CASSAGTGGGQPQHF. CDR3 sequence (DNA): TGTGCCAGCAGCGCCGGGACAGGGGGGGGTCAGCCCCAGCATTTT.

The chain recombines TRBV29-1 with TRBJ1-2; D is ambiguous. CDR3 size: 9 residues. CDR1 and CDR2 from the germline V gene are SQVTM and ANQGSEA. V dropped 7 bases and J dropped 6 bases, with 6 bases sitting between them. CDR3 in amino acids: CSADNGYTF. Here the CDR3 DNA reads TGCAGCGCCGACAATGGCTACACCTTC.

The chain carries TRBV6-5 and TRBJ2-1; 10 positions match TRBD2. V lost 6 bases to trimming and J lost 8 bases; unmatched junction nucleotides: 10. CDR3 length equals 15 residues. CDR1 and CDR2 from the germline V gene are MNHEY and SVGAGI. The chain's CDR3 is CASRVSGGAFHEQFF. CDR3 DNA: TGTGCCAGCAGGGTGAGCGGGGGGGCCTTCCATGAGCAGTTCTTC.

The V and J genes are TRBV5-4 and TRBJ1-5; 10 bases agree with TRBD1. CDR3 length: 16 residues. J was trimmed by 6 bases and V by 5 bases; bases with no gene match: 11. The germline gives CDR1 SGHNT, CDR2 YYREEE (reference sequence). CDR3 coding DNA: TGTGCCAGCAGTCCCGGGACAGGGGATTTTGGTCAGCCCCAGCATTTT. This translates into CASSPGTGDFGQPQHF.